The 23 T cell receptor beta chains in this list originate from one sample, sequenced in a study of shared clonotypes between healthy human individuals. Naive CD8 cells were CD45RO-negative, positively selected for CCR7, excluding terminally differentiated effector memory CD45RA+ cells. The method was immunoSEQ multiplex PCR; TCRdb's version includes in-frame clones alone and lacks a portion of them. This table holds about 750,000 clones, 80% to 95% found once. The material sequenced was naive CD8+ T cells sorted from blood. Receptor source: a young man in good health.

The V call is TRBV10-3, the J call TRBJ1-5; weak D call: TRBD1 (5 bases). There are 13 residues in the CDR3. V lost 6 bases and J 2 bases, leaving 8 bases between the germline ends. Per the germline V gene, CDR1 is ENHRY and CDR2 is SYGVKD. The CDR3 DNA follows: TGTGCCATCAGCAGGGAGGGCAATCAGCCCCAGCATTTT. This encodes CAISREGNQPQHF.

V and J are TRBV29-1 and TRBJ2-5; 11 nucleotides line up with TRBD2. The CDR3 length is 14 residues. Trimming took 6 bases from V and 3 from J; bases not matched to a gene: 6. CDR1 and CDR2 (germline): SQVTM, ANQGSEA. The CDR3 spells CSVDGTSGEETQYF. DNA of the CDR3: TGCAGCGTCGATGGGACTAGCGGAGAAGAGACCCAGTACTTC.

The chain joins TRBV28 to TRBJ2-2; D is unclear. The germline V gene has CDR1 MDHEN and CDR2 SYDVKM. V gave up 0 bases and J gave up 5 bases, with 16 bases separating them. The CDR3 runs 17 residues. CDR3 sequence (DNA): TGTGCCAGCAGTTTATGGTTCAGAGTATTGGGGACCGGGGAGCTGTTTTTT. Translating it yields CASSLWFRVLGTGELFF. Combining the CDR3 with reference TRBV28 and TRBJ2-2 gives the whole variable domain DVKVTQSSRYLVKRTGEKVFLECVQDMDHENMFWYRQDPGLGLRLIYFSYDVKMKEKGDIPEGYSVSREKKERFSLILESASTNQTSMYLCASSLWFRVLGTGELFFGEGSRLTVL.

J is TRBJ2-7 and V is TRBV6-1; TRBD1 agrees at 9 bases. Per the germline V gene, CDR1 is MNHNS and CDR2 is SASEGT. V was clipped by 3 bases and J by 2 bases; unmatched bases: 2. The CDR3 has 14 residues. CDR3 nucleotides: TGTGCCAGCAGTGAGGGACAGGGAACCTACGAGCAGTACTTC. This translates into CASSEGQGTYEQYF.

Notes on this clone: Other DNA sequences in this specimen translate into the identical CDR3. The gene calls are TRBV29-1 and TRBJ2-7; 7 nucleotides agree with TRBD1. CDR1 and CDR2 from the germline V gene are SQVTM and ANQGSEA. The CDR3 contains 14 residues. The V and J ends lost 3 bases and 2 bases, in that order; junction bases with no gene match: 7. CDR3 region: CSVETPGQTYEQYF. The DNA for the CDR3 is TGCAGCGTTGAGACACCGGGACAGACCTACGAGCAGTACTTC.

V gene TRBV7-8 combines with J gene TRBJ2-1; a possible D gene is TRBD1 (5 bases). Trimming cost V 3 bases and J 8 bases, with 11 bases left between them. Germline assignment: CDR1 SGHVS and CDR2 FQNEAQ. This CDR3 has 13 residues. The CDR3 region has the DNA TGTGCCAGCAGCTTCTCAGGGTTCGATGAGCAGTTCTTC. Protein product: CASSFSGFDEQFF.

This chain links TRBV2 with TRBJ2-7; D not certain. Germline V lookup: CDR1 SNHLY, CDR2 FYNNEI. This CDR3 comprises 14 residues. V was pared by 3 bases and J by 2 bases, with 11 bases between. CDR3 sequence (DNA): TGTGCCAGCAGTGATATCGGCAACACCTACGAGCAGTACTTC. Protein: CASSDIGNTYEQYF.

The rearrangement joins TRBV25-1 to TRBJ1-2; a weak D match, TRBD1 (6 bases). Trimming took 4 bases from V and 6 from J, leaving 9 bases between them. The CDR3 spans 12 residues. Germline assignment: CDR1 MGHDK and CDR2 SYGVNS. The CDR3 DNA reads as TGTGCCAGCAGTGCGGGGGCTCATGGCTACACCTTC. As protein: CASSAGAHGYTF.

V is TRBV9 and J is TRBJ1-5; a possible D gene is TRBD1 (5 bases). The CDR3 is 14 amino acids. The V gene's germline CDR1 is SGDLS and CDR2 YYNGEE. Trimming took off 4 bases at V and 5 bases at J, with 13 bases between the two ends. The CDR3 loop is CASSPDGGDQPQHF. The CDR3 nucleotides read TGTGCCAGCAGCCCAGATGGGGGGGATCAGCCCCAGCATTTT.

V gene TRBV6-6 combines with J gene TRBJ2-7; 7 positions agree with TRBD1. CDR1 MNHNY and CDR2 SVGAGI come from the germline V gene (reference sequence). The CDR3 has 15 residues. Trimming cost V 6 bases and J 6 bases; bases outside gene matches: 14. CDR3 nucleotides: TGTGCCAGCAGCGTAACGGGACAGATGGATGGCGAGCAGTACTTC. It translates to CASSVTGQMDGEQYF.

This chain links TRBV4-1 with TRBJ1-3, with D tentatively TRBD1 (6 bases). The CDR3 is 14 residues long. V dropped 8 bases and J dropped 0 bases, with 11 bases sitting between them. Germline V gives CDR1 MGHRA, CDR2 YSYEKL. CDR3 sequence: CASSGTTSGNTIYF. DNA for the CDR3: TGCGCCAGCTCCGGGACAACCTCTGGAAACACCATATATTTT.

The chain joins TRBV29-1 to TRBJ2-5; TRBD2 might be the D (5 bases). The J call may be in error: the DNA end matches TRBJ2-7 better. The CDR3 extends over 16 amino acids. From germline, CDR1 is SQVTM and CDR2 ANQGSEA. The CDR3 spells CSVESLGPPGAYEQYF. The CDR3, as DNA: TGCAGCGTTGAATCTCTCGGGCCTCCCGGGGCCTACGAGCAGTACTTC.

The chain recombines TRBV19 with TRBJ2-1; no definite D call. Trimming stripped 2 bases from V and 13 bases from J, with 15 bases between. CDR1 LNHDA and CDR2 SQIVND come from the germline V gene (reference sequence). CDR3 length: 13 amino acids. This CDR3 reads CASSIPTPPSQFF. The CDR3 DNA reads as TGTGCCAGTAGTATACCCACTCCACCTTCACAGTTCTTC.

This clone was seen a handful of times. The identical CDR3 is also encoded by other nucleotide sequences in the sample. The rearrangement joins TRBV27 to TRBJ1-1; D is ambiguous. Trimming took 3 bases from V and 4 from J, leaving 3 bases between them. CDR1 MNHEY and CDR2 SMNVEV come from the germline V gene (reference sequence). CDR3 size: 11 residues. CDR3 amino acids: CASSLGTEAFF. The CDR3 DNA reads as TGTGCCAGCAGTTTGGGCACTGAAGCTTTCTTT.

The count of this clone is one. This sequence joins TRBV4-1 and TRBJ2-7, with 10 bases lining up with TRBD2. The length of the CDR3 is 19 residues. Germline-derived CDR1 and CDR2 are MGHRA and YSYEKL. The V and J ends lost 1 base and 3 bases, in that order; junction bases with no gene match: 15. The CDR3 loop reads CASSQVAAGGPDVIYEQYF. Here the CDR3 DNA reads TGCGCCAGCAGCCAAGTGGCAGCGGGAGGGCCCGACGTCATCTACGAGCAGTACTTC.

This chain joins TRBV4-1 and TRBJ2-7; TRBD1 matches 8 bases. Germline CDR1 MGHRA, CDR2 YSYEKL. V lost 5 bases, J lost 3 bases, and 9 bases stayed unmatched. The CDR3 consists of 15 residues. As DNA, the CDR3 is TGCGCCAGCAGCTGGGCCGGGACAGGTTTCTACGAGCAGTACTTC. Translating gives CASSWAGTGFYEQYF.

This sequence joins TRBV20-1 and TRBJ1-1; no clear D. V was cut by 0 bases and J by 6 bases, with 5 bases left in between. The CDR3 runs to 11 residues. The germline V gene has CDR1 DFQATT and CDR2 SNEGSKA (reference sequence). The CDR3 sequence: CSARDHAEAFF. CDR3 sequence (DNA): TGCAGTGCTAGAGACCACGCTGAAGCTTTCTTT.

This clone was observed once. This chain uses TRBV7-3 with TRBJ1-1; 7 bases align to TRBD1. J gave up 0 bases and V 5 bases, and 6 bases lay outside the gene matches. Germline loops: CDR1 SGHTA, CDR2 FQGTGA. The CDR3 length is 15 residues. CDR3 bases: TGTGCCAGCAGCGCTTTACAGGGGATGAACACTGAAGCTTTCTTT. It codes for CASSALQGMNTEAFF.

This clone was detected once. The chain has TRBV5-1 and TRBJ2-7; 9 bases fit TRBD1. Germline lookup yields CDR1 SGHRS and CDR2 YFSETQ. The CDR3 covers 16 residues. The junction had 5 bases not matched to a gene; V was cut back by 1 base and J by 0 bases. Here the CDR3 reads CASSLKQGAVSYEQYF. The CDR3 DNA reads TGCGCCAGCAGCTTGAAACAGGGGGCGGTCTCCTACGAGCAGTACTTC.

The J gene is TRBJ2-6, the V gene TRBV7-9; a possible D gene is TRBD2 (6 bases). CDR3 length: 16 residues. V lost 2 bases and J 3 bases, leaving 11 bases between the germline ends. Germline-derived CDR1 and CDR2 are SEHNR and FQNEAQ (reference sequence). The CDR3 protein is CASSLKPGVGANVLTF. The CDR3 nucleotides are TGTGCCAGCAGCTTAAAACCGGGGGTTGGGGCCAACGTCCTGACTTTC.

This rearrangement joins TRBV9 to TRBJ2-5; 7 bases fit TRBD1. V gave up 4 bases and J gave up 2 bases; unmatched junction bases: 11. Per germline, CDR1 SGDLS and CDR2 YYNGEE. The CDR3 sequence is 16 residues long. The CDR3 DNA reads TGTGCCAGCAGCATAAGACAGGGTGGGAATCAAGAGACCCAGTACTTC. This translates into CASSIRQGGNQETQYF.

This rearrangement joins TRBV2 to TRBJ2-7, with D perhaps TRBD1 or TRBD2 (5 bases each). From germline, CDR1 is SNHLY and CDR2 FYNNEI. V was trimmed by 4 bases and J by 8 bases, leaving 6 bases between them. This CDR3 comprises 10 residues. The CDR3 nucleotides read TGTGCCAGCAGTGGGGGACAGCAGTACTTC. The encoded protein is CASSGGQQYF.

The chain combines TRBV6-1 with TRBJ1-5; 8 nucleotides match TRBD1. Germline CDR1 is MNHNS and CDR2 is SASEGT. The CDR3 consists of 15 residues. V lost 8 bases to trimming and J lost 3 bases; unmatched junction nucleotides: 9. The CDR3 DNA is TGTGCCAGCGCGGGCGGGGACAGGTACAATCAGCCCCAGCATTTT. Amino acid sequence: CASAGGDRYNQPQHF.